This T cell receptor beta chain was sequenced during a study of OX40 agonist ivuxolimab in advanced cancers. Overall study context: The study treated patients with ivuxolimab, an agonistic anti-OX40 (CD134) antibody. Ivuxolimab, which patients received intravenously every 2 weeks, was dosed at 0.01 to 10 mg/kg.

Clones were read by immunoSEQ multiplex PCR, and TCRdb kept only the in-frame ones, dropping some. The sample holds tens of thousands of clones, 82% seen once. V gave up 2 bases and J gave up 4 bases; unmatched junction bases: 4. The CDR3 spans 15 residues. The germline V gene encodes CDR1 LNHNV and CDR2 YYDKDF (reference sequence). No patient had autoimmune disease or received systemic immunosuppression. This chain joins TRBV15 and TRBJ1-2, with 10 nucleotides matching TRBD1. The input for sequencing was CD4+ or CD8+ T cells sorted from blood, taken in a trial of the OX40 agonist ivuxolimab. The TCR sequence derives from an adult with an advanced solid tumor such as melanoma, head and neck, liver or kidney cancer. CDR3 region: CATSRPTGGTYGYTF. The CDR3 DNA reads TGTGCCACCAGCAGACCGACAGGGGGCACCTATGGCTACACCTTC.